This TCR beta chain is from a study of T cells in Graves' hyperthyroidism and ophthalmopathy. CDR3 length equals 13 residues. Germline V lookup: CDR1 LNHDA, CDR2 SQIVND (reference sequence). The V end was cut by 4 bases, the J end by 3 bases, with 6 bases between. This clonotype was seen a handful of times. Graves' hyperthyroidism was deemed stable absent ophthalmopathy progression within 18 months. Exclusion followed for patients with uncontrolled infection, other autoimmune disease, pregnancy or lactation. Diagnosis relied on clinical symptoms, serum thyroxine and TRAb, thyroid ultrasound and orbital computed tomography. RNA transcripts gave rise to amplified TCR beta CDR3 regions. During a first-round RT-PCR of the TCR CDR3, the HTBI primer set was used. A single record per CDR3 protein comes from TCRdb applying MiXCR to the multiplex PCR reads. The sample holds about 400,000 distinct CDR3 sequences, roughly an eighth seen once.

The source of this sequence is a woman younger than 30 with Graves' hyperthyroidism. This chain joins TRBV19 and TRBJ2-2, with no clear D. The sequenced sample consisted of blood. The CDR3 DNA sequence: TGTGCCAGTAGTACAGGAGACACCGGGGAGCTGTTTTTT. Translated, it gives CASSTGDTGELFF.